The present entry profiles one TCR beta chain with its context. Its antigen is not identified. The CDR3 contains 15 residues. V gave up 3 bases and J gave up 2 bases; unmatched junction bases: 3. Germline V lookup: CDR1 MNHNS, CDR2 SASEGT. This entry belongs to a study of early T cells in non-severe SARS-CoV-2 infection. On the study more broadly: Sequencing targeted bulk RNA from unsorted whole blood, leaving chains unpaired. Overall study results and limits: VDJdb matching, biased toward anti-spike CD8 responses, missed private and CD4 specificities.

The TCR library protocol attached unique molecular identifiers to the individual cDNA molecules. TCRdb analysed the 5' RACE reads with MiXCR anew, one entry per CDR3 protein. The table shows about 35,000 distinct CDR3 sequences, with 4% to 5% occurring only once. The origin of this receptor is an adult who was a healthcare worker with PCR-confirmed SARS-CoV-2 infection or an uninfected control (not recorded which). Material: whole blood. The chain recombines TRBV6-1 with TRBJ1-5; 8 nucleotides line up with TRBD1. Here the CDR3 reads CASSDGQGGNQPQHF. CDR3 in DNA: TGTGCCAGCAGTGATGGACAGGGCGGCAATCAGCCCCAGCATTTT.